This T cell receptor (beta chain) was sequenced in a study of cytomegalovirus exposure and HLA in healthy donors (dated by TCRdb to about 2017). In the study overall: The 650 to 750 repertoires of the first cohort and the roughly 120 validation repertoires were produced on the same platform, according to a later analysis. The study aimed to test whether signatures of past pathogen exposure could be identified by cataloging public T cell receptors. A separate validation cohort of about 110 different subjects was used in addition to the 666-subject first cohort. The study combined high-throughput TCR immunosequencing, statistical association of individual TCRs with disease status, and machine learning to predict cytomegalovirus infection status.

The CDR3 measures 14 amino acids from cysteine to phenylalanine. Only CDR3 DNA is held: 42 bases, read in frame from base 1. In the germline V gene (reference sequence), CDR1 corresponds to SEHNR and CDR2 to FQNEAQ. The junction shows trimming of 5 bases on V and 5 bases on J, plus 10 bases between the germline ends. Separate from the roughly 700-subject first cohort, the validation cohort of 120 subjects was the group to which the donors belonged. Points the paper makes about the study in general: In vitro tests confirmed that three of the cytomegalovirus-associated TCR beta chains recognize cytomegalovirus antigens. Across donors, most TCR sequences were observed very rarely, whereas some public TCRs were present in many individuals. Subsequent analysis determined that TCRs grouped into clusters in the first cohort also showed a tendency toward co-occurrence across the 120 or so validation repertoires, and approximately 94% of cluster scores exceeded 0. In both the original and validation cohorts, the classifier was reported to diagnose cytomegalovirus status with high specificity and sensitivity. The validation cohort had no HLA typing available for a later analysis, so co-occurrence within that cohort was assessed over all 120 or so repertoires. The authors suggested that the approach could potentially be extended to other disease states and immunological phenotypes. The study listed 150 to 200 TCR beta chains as associated with cytomegalovirus.

Library prep was done by the immunoSEQ multiplex PCR assay. Per the original workflow: A statistical classification framework was built for diagnosing cytomegalovirus status from the catalog of TCR beta chain sequences. Sourced from immuneACCESS, this table was stored by TCRdb with only in-frame sequences that have V and J called. A share of the clones is absent; for the studies checked, an unresolved V gene accounts for under half, and the remainder has no known explanation. The DNA was the basis for D and trimming; V, J and clone size are from that table. The sample includes a few hundred thousand clones, with roughly 87% observed a single time. The ten largest make up around 0.91% of the sample. Regarding this clone: Its specific antigen is unknown. No base quality information exists; no much larger clone differs at one position.

The rearrangement joined TRBV7-9 to TRBJ1-6; the best D guess is TRBD1, with 5 bases matching. The sequence was obtained from a man aged 30-40 years in good health and CMV-seronegative. Sequenced input: PBMCs. The bases read TGTGCCAGCAGCATGACAGAAAATAATTCACCCCTCCACTTT. Its translation reads: CASSMTENNSPLHF.